The next 17 T cell receptor beta chains were all read from a single sample in a study of blood T cell repertoires in COVID-19. The data were produced by immunoSEQ multiplex PCR, yet TCRdb's version contains in-frame clones alone and is incomplete. The repertoire holds about 110,000 clones, around 89% seen once, with about 1% in the top ten. The sequenced material came from peripheral blood. The receptors originated from a human donor in a cohort sampled during active COVID-19.

The V and J genes are TRBV19 and TRBJ2-7, with D maybe TRBD2 (5 bases). The V end lost 3 bases, the J end lost 7 bases, and 19 bases lay between the germline ends. The CDR3 extends over 15 amino acids. Per the germline V gene, CDR1 is LNHDA and CDR2 is SQIVND (reference sequence). DNA for the CDR3: TGTGCCAGTAGTATGAGCTTGCACACGCCGGGGGAGCAGTACTTC. Amino acids: CASSMSLHTPGEQYF.

This chain links TRBV6-2 or TRBV6-3 with TRBJ1-2; possibly TRBD1 for D (5 bases). Trimming took off 5 bases at V and 4 bases at J, with 11 bases between the two ends. The CDR3 is made up of 13 amino acids. CDR1 is MNHEY, CDR2 SVGEGT, per germline. CDR3 residues: CASSRGATYGYTF. The CDR3 nucleotides are TGTGCCAGCAGTCGCGGGGCGACCTATGGCTACACCTTC.

The genes are TRBV5-4 and TRBJ1-4; 7 bases align to TRBD1. Trimming at V came to 3 bases and at J to 3 bases, leaving 5 bases not matched to a gene. The CDR3 is made up of 15 amino acids. Germline V gene sequence: CDR1 SGHNT, CDR2 YYREEE (reference sequence). The chain's CDR3 is CASSSTDRANEKLFF. In DNA form, the CDR3 reads TGTGCCAGCAGCTCAACCGACAGGGCTAATGAAAAACTGTTTTTT.

V and J are TRBV27 and TRBJ2-3, with 8 bases that match TRBD2. Germline values: CDR1 MNHEY, CDR2 SMNVEV (reference sequence). With 4 bases clipped from V and 7 bases from J, the junction kept 10 bases outside the gene matches. The CDR3 is 15 amino acids. The CDR3 spells CASSSPSGTSHTQYF. The CDR3 nucleotides are TGTGCCAGCAGTTCACCTTCCGGGACTAGTCATACGCAGTATTTT.

The chain is built from TRBV10-3 and TRBJ1-2, with D perhaps matching TRBD1 (6 bases). CDR1 is ENHRY and CDR2 is SYGVKD in the germline V gene. V gave up 9 bases and J gave up 8 bases, with 22 bases separating them. The CDR3 extends over 14 amino acids. CDR3 bases: TGTGCCATAGACCACAGCGGGGGCGCAGGGGGCTACACCTTC. It encodes CAIDHSGGAGGYTF.

This clone was seen just once. The chain carries TRBV7-2 and TRBJ2-7; 7 bases fit TRBD2. V trimming: 1 base; J trimming: 2 bases; junction bases outside the gene matches: 8. The CDR3 length is 16 residues. Germline V gene lookup returns CDR1 SGHTA and CDR2 FQGNSA. The CDR3 DNA is TGTGCCAGCAGCTTAGGTGGACTAGGTGGGGCCTACGAGCAGTACTTC. Protein: CASSLGGLGGAYEQYF.

This sequence joins TRBV7-6 and TRBJ2-7; D perhaps matches TRBD2 (6 bases). CDR3 size: 16 residues. The ends were cut back, 0 bases at V and 3 bases at J, with 15 bases in the middle. Germline CDR1 is SGHVS and CDR2 is FNYEAQ. CDR3 residues: CASSLAGGTDVYEQYF. CDR3 nucleotides: TGTGCCAGCAGCTTAGCAGGCGGGACGGATGTCTACGAGCAGTACTTC. Variable domain in full (rest from reference TRBV7-6 and TRBJ2-7): GAGVSQSPRYKVTKRGQDVALRCDPISGHVSLYWYRQALGQGPEFLTYFNYEAQQDKSGLPNDRFSAERPEGSISTLTIQRTEQRDSAMYRCASSLAGGTDVYEQYFGPGTRLTVT.

The rearrangement links TRBV28 to TRBJ1-1; tentative D call: TRBD1 (6 bases). The germline V gene encodes CDR1 MDHEN and CDR2 SYDVKM. The CDR3 sequence is 15 residues long. The V end was cut by 2 bases, the J end by 0 bases, with 10 bases between. DNA for the CDR3: TGTGCCAGCAGTTTACCGGACAGACTGAACACTGAAGCTTTCTTT. This sequence encodes CASSLPDRLNTEAFF.

The rearrangement uses TRBV5-4 and TRBJ1-2, with a weak D call TRBD1 (6 bases). Trimming pared 6 bases from V and 8 bases from J, leaving 17 bases between. The V gene's germline CDR1 is SGHNT and CDR2 YYREEE (reference sequence). This CDR3 has 13 amino acids. The CDR3 sequence: CASNYRGGLGYTF. The CDR3 DNA is TGTGCCAGCAACTATAGGGGGGGATTGGGCTACACCTTC. The full variable domain, with the rest looked up from reference TRBV5-4 and TRBJ1-2, is ETGVTQSPTHLIKTRGQQVTLRCSSQSGHNTVSWYQQALGQGPQFIFQYYREEENGRGNFPPRFSGLQFPNYSSELNVNALELDDSALYLCASNYRGGLGYTFGSGTRLTVV.

This clone was seen just once. The V and J genes are TRBV5-4 and TRBJ1-1; D is possibly TRBD1 (6 bases). V was shortened by 4 bases and J by 3 bases, with 16 bases between the two germline ends. Germline CDR1 is SGHNT and CDR2 is YYREEE (reference sequence). The CDR3 totals 15 residues. CDR3 region: CASSTGGGHYTEAFF. The CDR3 DNA reads as TGTGCCAGCAGCACGGGGGGCGGACACTACACTGAAGCTTTCTTT.

This sequence joins TRBV10-3 and TRBJ2-3, with 12 bases matching TRBD2. Germline-derived CDR1 and CDR2 are ENHRY and SYGVKD. The CDR3 is made up of 13 amino acids. The CDR3 DNA reads as TGTGCGCTAGCGGGAGGGATGAGAGATACGCAGTATTTT. This sequence encodes CALAGGMRDTQYF.

The chain employs TRBV18 and TRBJ1-5; 7 nucleotides match TRBD1. V dropped 3 bases and J dropped 5; count of bases not matched to a gene: 4. CDR1 and CDR2 (germline): KGHSH, LQKENI. The length of the CDR3 is 14 residues. The CDR3 spells CASSPYRGDQPQHF. The CDR3 region has the DNA TGTGCCAGCTCACCGTACAGGGGTGATCAGCCCCAGCATTTT.

V gene TRBV2 combines with J gene TRBJ1-2; D perhaps matches TRBD1 (6 bases). This CDR3 comprises 16 residues. Trimming cost V 6 bases and J 4 bases, with 21 bases left between them. The germline CDR1 and CDR2 sequences are SNHLY and FYNNEI. In DNA form, the CDR3 reads TGTGCCAGCAGCGAGAGGGGTCAGGGGATGAGCTATGGCTACACCTTC. Residues: CASSERGQGMSYGYTF.

The chain joins TRBV2 to TRBJ1-1, with 7 bases aligning to TRBD1. The length of the CDR3 is 18 residues. The junction had 18 bases not matched to a gene; V was cut back by 5 bases and J by 3 bases. Germline lookup yields CDR1 SNHLY and CDR2 FYNNEI. The CDR3 region is CASSQTGITGQGDTEAFF. The CDR3 DNA sequence: TGTGCCAGCAGTCAGACAGGGATAACAGGACAAGGGGACACTGAAGCTTTCTTT.

This sequence joins TRBV15 and TRBJ1-1; no reliable D call. Trimming cost V 5 bases and J 0 bases, with 10 bases left between them. This CDR3 has 14 amino acids. The V gene's germline CDR1 is LNHNV and CDR2 YYDKDF (reference sequence). CDR3 DNA: TGTGCCACCAGCGGCGGGTCCATGAACACTGAAGCTTTCTTT. Its protein is CATSGGSMNTEAFF.

The V gene is TRBV7-8, the J gene TRBJ2-5; D not certain. Germline CDR1 SGHVS, CDR2 FQNEAQ. V was trimmed by 5 bases and J by 0 bases, leaving 10 bases between them. The CDR3 totals 14 residues. CDR3 sequence: CASSQTVYQETQYF. CDR3 DNA: TGTGCCAGCAGCCAAACAGTGTACCAAGAGACCCAGTACTTC. Variable domain in full (rest from reference TRBV7-8 and TRBJ2-5): GAGVSQSPRYKVAKRGQDVALRCDPISGHVSLFWYQQALGQGPEFLTYFQNEAQLDKSGLPSDRFFAERPEGSVSTLKIQRTQQEDSAVYLCASSQTVYQETQYFGPGTRLLVL.

The chain recombines TRBV28 with TRBJ2-3; D ambiguous. Trimming shortened V by 6 bases and J by 4 bases, and 23 bases separated the two germline ends. The CDR3 extends over 17 amino acids. Germline V gene data show CDR1 as MDHEN and CDR2 as SYDVKM. CDR3: CASSLSPPAAKADTQYF. The CDR3 region has the DNA TGTGCCAGCAGCCTATCCCCTCCGGCGGCGAAAGCAGATACGCAGTATTTT.